Below, 32 T cell receptor beta chains from the same sample are listed, as sequenced in a study of Tregs in tolerant kidney transplant recipients. The repertoire was sequenced with immunoSEQ multiplex PCR; TCRdb's copy has only in-frame clones and lacks some. Its table lists roughly 50,000 clones. Source: CD4+ T cells from blood, taken before the transplant. The receptor set was obtained from a human donor who received a combined kidney and bone marrow transplant.

In regard to this clone: The CDR3 extends 3 residues past the end of the read, so its final part is completed from the germline J gene. This rearrangement joins TRBV7-2 to TRBJ2-3; TRBD2 matches 7 bases. Germline values: CDR1 SGHTA, CDR2 FQGNSA. V lost 7 bases to trimming and J lost 2 bases; unmatched junction nucleotides: 3. The CDR3 consists of 13 residues. CDR3: CASTRDYTDTQYF. The covered CDR3 bases are TGTGCCAGCACCCGGGACTACACAGATACG.

Notes on this clone: Read coverage stops 3 residues before the CDR3 terminus; the germline J gene supplies the remainder. The chain uses TRBV6-2 or TRBV6-3 and TRBJ2-3; no clear D gene. Germline CDR1 MNHEY, CDR2 SVGEGT. The V and J ends lost 2 bases and 6 bases respectively, with 12 bases between them. CDR3 size: 14 residues. The CDR3 DNA, read in part, is TGTGCCAGCAGTTACGTCCAGAAATCGGATACG. Its protein product is CASSYVQKSDT. The whole CDR3 protein is CASSYVQKSDTQYF.

Comments on this clone: The CDR3 goes on 3 residues after the read ends, and that part is filled in from the germline J gene. The J gene is TRBJ2-1, the V gene TRBV7-9, with 7 bases that match TRBD1. Germline V lookup: CDR1 SEHNR, CDR2 FQNEAQ (reference sequence). CDR3 length: 14 residues. V lost 5 bases and J lost 2; bases outside the gene matches: 3. CDR3 protein: CASSTGTAYNEQFF. Incomplete CDR3 DNA: TGTGCCAGCAGCACAGGGACAGCCTACAATGAG.

As regards this clone: The read ends 3 residues early relative to the CDR3; the germline J gene fills the gap. The rearrangement joins TRBV29-1 to TRBJ2-7; 11 bases align to TRBD2. V was pared by 7 bases and J by 5 bases, with 22 bases of the junction left unmatched. Germline V CDR1 and CDR2: SQVTM, ANQGSEA. The CDR3 length is 18 residues. This CDR3 reads CSASDTVSGRAVLHEQYF. The CDR3 DNA, read in part, is TGCAGCGCCTCAGATACTGTTAGCGGGAGGGCCGTTCTCCACGAG.

Remarks on this clone: The CDR3 extends 3 residues past the end of the read, so its final part is completed from the germline J gene. The chain is built from TRBV19 and TRBJ1-1; 7 bases map to TRBD1. This CDR3 region has 17 residues. The trim removed 5 bases at V and 7 bases at J, leaving 19 bases unmatched. Germline values: CDR1 LNHDA, CDR2 SQIVND (reference sequence). The CDR3 loop is CASSPRVEGARQGEAFF. The part of the CDR3 DNA that was read is TGTGCCAGTAGTCCGCGGGTGGAGGGGGCGCGGCAGGGTGAA.

A remark on this clone: With the read ending 3 residues before the CDR3 end, the germline J gene is used to fill in that end. The rearrangement joins TRBV19 to TRBJ2-3, with D hard to call. V lost 1 base to trimming and J lost 7 bases, with 12 bases between them. The CDR3 contains 14 residues. From germline, CDR1 is LNHDA and CDR2 SQIVND (reference sequence). The CDR3 DNA, read in part, is TGTGCCAGTAGTATAGGGGCCCTGTGGAATACG. Translating gives CASSIGALWNT. The entire CDR3 protein reads CASSIGALWNTQYF.

The sequenced part of the CDR3 DNA is TGCGCCAGCAGTGAATGGACAGGGGGCTCCTACAATGAG. This sequence encodes CASSEWTGGSYNE. The entire CDR3 sequence reads CASSEWTGGSYNEQFF. The V call is TRBV10-2, the J call TRBJ2-1; 10 bases line up with TRBD1. The read gets to within 3 residues of the CDR3 end, and the germline J gene fills in the rest. The CDR3 runs 16 residues. CDR1 WSHSY and CDR2 SAAADI come from the germline V gene. Unmatched junction bases numbered 2, after V lost 3 bases and J lost 0 bases.

The CDR3 protein is CASSRGLADNTGELFF. Incomplete CDR3 DNA: TGTGCCAGCTCAAGGGGACTAGCGGACAACACCGGGGAG. The chain recombines TRBV18 with TRBJ2-2; 11 nucleotides align to TRBD2. The read falls 3 residues short of the CDR3 end, and the missing part is taken from the germline J gene. The V gene end was trimmed by 5 bases and the J gene end by 2 bases; junction bases not matched to a gene: 4. This CDR3 contains 16 residues. In germline, CDR1 is KGHSH, CDR2 LQKENI.

Comment on this clone: The CDR3 end is not reached by the read, which stops 3 residues before it; the germline J gene fills it in. V is TRBV7-2 and J is TRBJ2-5; 14 bases line up with TRBD2. The CDR3 extends over 15 amino acids. V lost 5 bases and J lost 3; bases outside the gene matches: 2. CDR1 SGHTA and CDR2 FQGNSA come from the germline V gene. Incomplete CDR3 DNA: TGTGCCAGCAGCGGGGGACTAGCGGGGGAAGAGACC. Protein: CASSGGLAGEET. The CDR3 in its entirety is CASSGGLAGEETQYF.

On this clone itself: The read halts 3 residues ahead of the CDR3 end, with the missing end drawn from the germline J gene. This rearrangement joins TRBV7-9 to TRBJ1-2, with 8 bases identical to TRBD1. The CDR3 has 15 residues. Looked up from germline, CDR1 is SEHNR and CDR2 is FQNEAQ (reference sequence). J was trimmed by 4 bases and V by 4 bases; bases with no gene match: 8. The CDR3 sequence: CASSSSDRVSYGYTF. The sequenced CDR3 bases are TGTGCCAGCAGCTCCTCGGACAGGGTCAGCTATGGC.

As concerns this clone: From the germline J gene comes the end of the CDR3, since the read stops 3 residues before it. The rearrangement joins TRBV18 to TRBJ1-1; D is perhaps TRBD1 (5 bases). CDR1 KGHSH and CDR2 LQKENI come from the germline V gene. The CDR3 is 15 amino acids. Trimming shortened V by 1 base and J by 3 bases, and 12 bases separated the two germline ends. This chain's CDR3 is CASSPRVGGDTEAFF. The sequenced part of the CDR3 DNA is TGTGCCAGCTCACCACGGGTTGGGGGGGACACTGAA.

A remark on this clone: The observed sequence ends 3 residues before the CDR3 terminus, with the missing tail filled in from the germline J gene. The chain is built from TRBV7-6 and TRBJ1-1; TRBD1 is a possible D gene (6 bases). In germline, CDR1 is SGHVS, CDR2 FNYEAQ. This CDR3 has 15 amino acids. Trimming left V 5 bases short and J 4 bases short, with 17 bases between. Incomplete CDR3 DNA: TGTGCCAGCAGCGCGATGGGGACAAAGGGCACTGAA. It codes for CASSAMGTKGTE. The full CDR3 protein reads CASSAMGTKGTEAFF.

Concerning this clone: The read ends 3 residues shy of where the CDR3 ends; the end is completed using the germline J gene. The genes are TRBV10-3 and TRBJ1-1; 10 bases match TRBD1. The CDR3 has 14 amino acids. CDR1 is ENHRY, CDR2 SYGVKD, per germline. CDR3 sequence: CAISLGQGTPEAFF. Incomplete CDR3 DNA: TGTGCCATCAGCTTGGGACAGGGGACACCGGAA.

Comments on this clone: The read comes to an end 3 residues before the CDR3 does, leaving the germline J gene to fill in the end. The chain uses TRBV7-2 and TRBJ1-3; D uncertain. The CDR3 covers 14 residues. The germline V gene encodes CDR1 SGHTA and CDR2 FQGNSA. V was pared by 2 bases and J by 4 bases, with 9 bases between. Partial CDR3 DNA: TGTGCCAGCAGCTTAAGAGGGTTCGGAAACACC. Translation: CASSLRGFGNT. The entire CDR3 is CASSLRGFGNTIYF.

A note on this clone: From the germline J gene comes the end of the CDR3, since the read stops 3 residues before it. The V and J genes are TRBV5-1 and TRBJ2-3; a weak D match, TRBD1 (6 bases). CDR1 is SGHRS and CDR2 is YFSETQ in the germline V gene. V lost 2 bases to trimming and J lost 3 bases, with 10 bases between them. This CDR3 spans 14 amino acids. The sequenced part of the CDR3 DNA is TGCGCCAGCAGCTTACAGGGTTTTACAGATACG. This codes for CASSLQGFTDT. The complete CDR3 sequence is CASSLQGFTDTQYF.

Turning to this clone: The CDR3 goes on 3 residues after the read ends, and that part is filled in from the germline J gene. The chain links TRBV19 to TRBJ1-3; D possibly corresponds to TRBD1 (6 bases). The CDR3 covers 15 residues. The V gene lost 6 bases and the J gene lost 0 bases, with 12 bases spanning the gap. The germline CDR1 and CDR2 sequences are LNHDA and SQIVND (reference sequence). The sequenced CDR3 bases are TGTGCCAGTAGCGGAGGGGGTTACTCTGGAAACACC. It yields the protein CASSGGGYSGNT. The CDR3, in full, reads CASSGGGYSGNTIYF.

For this clone: Read coverage stops 3 residues before the CDR3 terminus; the germline J gene supplies the remainder. This sequence joins TRBV2 and TRBJ1-1; D not resolved. Germline V gene data show CDR1 as SNHLY and CDR2 as FYNNEI. The CDR3 runs 13 residues. Incomplete CDR3 DNA: TGTGCCAGCAGTCCATACCTAGCCGGGTCC. This translates into CASSPYLAGS. The full CDR3 sequence reads CASSPYLAGSAFF.

A note on this clone: The CDR3 is cut off 3 residues early in the read; its end comes from the germline J gene. The J gene is TRBJ2-7, the V gene TRBV7-8, with D tentatively TRBD2 (6 bases). The CDR3 spans 14 residues. Trimming shortened V by 5 bases and J by 4 bases, and 15 bases separated the two germline ends. CDR1 SGHVS and CDR2 FQNEAQ come from the germline V gene. This CDR3 reads CASSPRRGPYEQYF. Incomplete CDR3 DNA: TGTGCCAGCAGCCCCCGGAGGGGCCCATACGAG.

About this clone: With the read ending 3 residues before the CDR3 end, the germline J gene is used to fill in that end. J is TRBJ1-2 and V is TRBV2; no reliable D call. V dropped 3 bases and J dropped 5 bases, with 7 bases sitting between them. Germline assignment: CDR1 SNHLY and CDR2 FYNNEI. This CDR3 has 12 residues. The covered CDR3 bases are TGTGCCAGCAGTGAGACACCTTATGGC. The encoded protein is CASSETPYG. The entire CDR3 is CASSETPYGYTF. The full variable domain, in which reference TRBV2 and TRBJ1-2 provide the parts outside the CDR3, is EPEVTQTPSHQVTQMGQEVILRCVPISNHLYFYWYRQILGQKVEFLVSFYNNEISEKSEIFDDQFSVERPDGSNFTLKIRSTKLEDSAMYFCASSETPYGYTFGSGTRLTVV.

In regard to this clone: The CDR3 goes on 3 residues after the read ends, and that part is filled in from the germline J gene. J is TRBJ1-1 and V is TRBV18; TRBD1 might be the D (5 bases). Germline V CDR1 and CDR2: KGHSH, LQKENI. CDR3 length equals 14 residues. V was cut by 6 bases and J by 5 bases, with 16 bases left in between. The covered CDR3 bases are TGTGCCAGCTCCCCGAGGGGATTGGGTACTGAA. Its protein is CASSPRGLGTE. The CDR3 in its entirety is CASSPRGLGTEAFF.

Of note for this clone: The sequenced fragment ends 3 residues before the CDR3 boundary, so the rest is inferred from the germline J gene. This chain connects TRBV7-2 to TRBJ1-1, with unresolved D. Germline CDR1 reads SGHTA; CDR2 reads FQGNSA. V gave up 1 base and J gave up 0 bases, with 6 bases separating them. The CDR3 has 14 amino acids. The CDR3 loop is CASSLGALNTEAFF. The part of the CDR3 DNA that was read is TGTGCCAGCAGCTTAGGGGCACTGAACACTGAA.

On this clone itself: The read ends 3 residues shy of where the CDR3 ends; the end is completed using the germline J gene. The V and J genes are TRBV5-1 and TRBJ2-5; D not certain. The V gene's germline CDR1 is SGHRS and CDR2 YFSETQ. The CDR3 is 13 residues long. The V gene lost 1 base and the J gene lost 4 bases, with 8 bases spanning the gap. CDR3 region: CASSLFMAETQYF. CDR3 bases read: TGCGCCAGCAGCTTGTTCATGGCAGAGACC.

On this clone itself: Coverage ceases 3 residues before the CDR3 finishes, and the germline J gene fills in the end. The chain links TRBV30 to TRBJ1-3; 9 nucleotides match TRBD1. The CDR3 spans 13 residues. J was trimmed by 7 bases and V by 5 bases; bases with no gene match: 6. CDR1 is GTSNPN and CDR2 is SVGIG in the germline V gene (reference sequence). Incomplete CDR3 DNA: TGTGCCTGGGATGAGACAGGGGGGAACACC. Protein product: CAWDETGGNT. The full CDR3 sequence reads CAWDETGGNTIYF. Complete variable domain (other parts from reference TRBV30 and TRBJ1-3): SQTIHQWPATLVQPVGSPLSLECTVEGTSNPNLYWYRQAAGRGLQLLFYSVGIGQISSEVPQNLSASRPQDRQFILSSKKLLLSDSGFYLCAWDETGGNTIYFGEGSWLTVV.

Note on this clone: The CDR3 end lies 3 residues beyond the end of the read and is filled in from the germline J gene. The J gene is TRBJ1-5, the V gene TRBV2, with D tentatively TRBD1 (5 bases). The length of the CDR3 is 14 residues. CDR1 SNHLY and CDR2 FYNNEI come from the germline V gene. V was trimmed by 7 bases and J by 0 bases, leaving 10 bases between them. The CDR3 sequence is CASTKGNSNQPQHF. The sequenced part of the CDR3 DNA is TGTGCCAGCACCAAGGGGAATAGCAATCAGCCC.

Comment on this clone: Coverage ceases 3 residues before the CDR3 finishes, and the germline J gene fills in the end. V is TRBV5-6 and J is TRBJ2-2, with a weak D call TRBD1 (5 bases). Germline CDR1 is SGHDT and CDR2 is YYEEEE. Trimming pared 4 bases from V and 6 bases from J, leaving 13 bases between. The CDR3 contains 14 residues. The CDR3 bases that were read are TGTGCCAGCAGCCGAAATCAGGGCCCCGGGGAG. Translation gives CASSRNQGPGE. The full CDR3 protein reads CASSRNQGPGELFF.

Turning to this clone: The read terminates 3 residues before the CDR3 end, so the remaining end is supplied by the germline J gene. The genes are TRBV6-2 or TRBV6-3 and TRBJ1-4; 9 bases line up with TRBD1. V trimming: 6 bases; J trimming: 2 bases; junction bases outside the gene matches: 4. This CDR3 has 15 residues. Germline lookup yields CDR1 MNHEY and CDR2 SVGEGT. CDR3 amino acids: CASSYRGLTNEKLFF. CDR3 DNA (partial): TGTGCCAGCAGCTACAGGGGGCTCACTAATGAAAAA.

Of note for this clone: The read falls 3 residues short of the CDR3 end, and the missing part is taken from the germline J gene. V and J are TRBV20-1 and TRBJ2-3; D perhaps matches TRBD1 (7 bases). The CDR3 spans 15 residues. V lost 4 bases and J lost 4, with 18 bases in between. Germline loops: CDR1 DFQATT, CDR2 SNEGSKA (reference sequence). The CDR3 loop is CSAMGGTEKADTQYF. CDR3 DNA (partial): TGCAGTGCTATGGGCGGGACAGAAAAAGCAGATACG.

A note on this clone: The read terminates 3 residues before the CDR3 end, so the remaining end is supplied by the germline J gene. This chain links TRBV7-2 with TRBJ2-7; tentatively, D is TRBD2 (6 bases). The CDR3 length is 14 residues. V gave up 0 bases and J gave up 1 base, with 7 bases separating them. Germline lookup yields CDR1 SGHTA and CDR2 FQGNSA. The part of the CDR3 DNA that was read is TGTGCCAGCAGCTTAGCGGGGGGTTCCTACGAG. It translates to CASSLAGGSYE. The whole CDR3 protein reads CASSLAGGSYEQYF.

Comment on this clone: Read data end 3 residues before the CDR3 end; the end is taken from the germline J gene. The V gene is TRBV6-2 or TRBV6-3, the J gene TRBJ2-3; D is unclear. Germline V CDR1 and CDR2: MNHEY, SVGEGT. The CDR3 totals 13 residues. V lost 5 bases and J 2 bases, leaving 8 bases between the germline ends. The CDR3 protein is CASSHTYTDTQYF. CDR3 DNA (partial): TGTGCCAGCAGTCATACTTACACAGATACG.

The CDR3 reads CASSAPGGLNGYTF. The part of the CDR3 DNA that was read is TGCGCCAGCAGCGCCCCGGGGGGGCTAAATGGC. The rearrangement uses TRBV5-1 and TRBJ1-2; tentatively, D is TRBD1 (6 bases). Read sequence stops 3 residues before the CDR3 end, and the germline J gene provides the missing end. The V and J ends lost 4 bases and 6 bases respectively, with 16 bases between them. Germline lookup yields CDR1 SGHRS and CDR2 YFSETQ. The length of the CDR3 is 14 residues.

About this clone: The CDR3 goes on 3 residues after the read ends, and that part is filled in from the germline J gene. The gene calls are TRBV2 and TRBJ2-1, with a weak D call TRBD2 (5 bases). Germline V gene lookup returns CDR1 SNHLY and CDR2 FYNNEI. The CDR3 consists of 14 residues. With 8 bases removed from V and 9 bases from J, the gap between germline ends came to 20 bases. CDR3 sequence: CASQVASLASEQFF. The covered CDR3 bases are TGTGCCAGCCAGGTCGCGTCTCTAGCATCTGAG.

Worth noting for this clone: The read terminates 3 residues ahead of where the CDR3 ends, so the germline J gene completes it. V usage is TRBV5-1 and J usage is TRBJ2-3; TRBD1 matches 7 bases. Trimming removed 5 bases from V and 1 base from J; junction bases left unmatched: 4. CDR3 size: 14 residues. CDR1 and CDR2 from the germline V gene are SGHRS and YFSETQ. The CDR3 spells CASRITGGTDTQYF. The part of the CDR3 DNA that was read is TGCGCCAGCAGAATTACAGGGGGCACAGATACG.